A single sample gave rise to the 27 T cell receptor beta chains below, sequenced in a study of technical replicates of blood from a few donors. TCRdb keeps only in-frame clones here, not all; method: immunoSEQ multiplex PCR. The sample yields about 49,000 clones, 80% to 95% seen once. Sequenced input: PBMCs. All receptors derive from a human donor in good health. Some clones in this sample may be carry-over from other donors' samples.

The CDR3 coding sequence is TGTGCCAGCAGTTCACAGCGGGAAACAGATACGCAGTATTTT. Translated, it gives CASSSQRETDTQYF. The V and J genes are TRBV6-4 and TRBJ2-3; 7 bases agree with TRBD2. V was clipped by 5 bases and J by 3 bases; unmatched bases: 5. This CDR3 is built from 14 residues. Germline lookup yields CDR1 MRHNA and CDR2 SNTAGT.

The chain has TRBV6-5 and TRBJ1-1; weak D call: TRBD1 (5 bases). This CDR3 region has 15 residues. Trimming took 6 bases from V and 1 from J, leaving 15 bases between them. Germline V gene sequence: CDR1 MNHEY, CDR2 SVGAGI. This chain's CDR3 is CASSFYDRRNTEAFF. The CDR3 bases are TGTGCCAGCAGCTTTTACGACAGAAGGAACACTGAAGCTTTCTTT.

Only a few counts were recorded for this clone. The J gene is TRBJ2-3, the V gene TRBV9, with D perhaps TRBD2 (6 bases). CDR3 size: 16 residues. Germline V gene data show CDR1 as SGDLS and CDR2 as YYNGEE. V was trimmed by 3 bases and J by 4 bases, leaving 18 bases between them. In nucleotides, the CDR3 is TGTGCCAGCAGCGCGTCGGGGGTAGGGGCCGCAGATACGCAGTATTTT. It encodes CASSASGVGAADTQYF.

The count of this clone is one. The chain combines TRBV5-3 with TRBJ1-3; maybe TRBD1 (6 bases). TRBV5-3 qualifies as an ORF whose function is uncertain. V was pared by 4 bases and J by 4 bases, with 18 bases between. The CDR3 loop spans 16 amino acids. CDR3 amino acids: CARSPQGKVLGNTIYF. DNA for the CDR3: TGTGCCAGAAGCCCCCAGGGGAAGGTTTTGGGAAACACCATATATTTT.

This clone was recorded once. This rearrangement joins TRBV4-1 to TRBJ2-3, with 10 bases aligning to TRBD2. Looked up from germline, CDR1 is MGHRA and CDR2 is YSYEKL. Trimming cost V 4 bases and J 3 bases; bases outside gene matches: 16. The length of the CDR3 is 19 residues. In nucleotides, the CDR3 is TGCGCCAGCAGCCCGCGGTTCGGTCTAGCGGGAGTCGGGACAGATACGCAGTATTTT. Translated, it gives CASSPRFGLAGVGTDTQYF.

This clone occurred once. The chain carries TRBV7-9 and TRBJ1-1; 7 bases map to TRBD1. With 6 bases clipped from V and 6 bases from J, the junction kept 7 bases outside the gene matches. The germline CDR1 and CDR2 sequences are SEHNR and FQNEAQ (reference sequence). This CDR3 contains 13 residues. Written as DNA, the CDR3 is TGTGCCAGCAGGCGACAGGGATTCGCTGAAGCTTTCTTT. This translates into CASRRQGFAEAFF.

This clone was recorded only once. This chain joins TRBV14 and TRBJ2-7; tentative D call: TRBD2 (6 bases). The germline gives CDR1 SGHDN, CDR2 FVKESK. There are 16 residues in the CDR3. With 0 bases removed from V and 2 bases from J, the gap between germline ends came to 14 bases. The CDR3 loop is CASSQDSGRGTYEQYF. The CDR3 nucleotides read TGTGCCAGCAGCCAAGATAGTGGGCGGGGAACCTACGAGCAGTACTTC.

The chain carries TRBV2 and TRBJ2-7; 9 bases align to TRBD1. The germline V gene encodes CDR1 SNHLY and CDR2 FYNNEI. The CDR3 extends over 14 amino acids. After removal of 5 bases from V and 3 bases from J, the junction contained 5 bases not matched to a gene. The CDR3 loop reads CASSPRTGVYEQYF. CDR3 sequence (DNA): TGTGCCAGCAGTCCACGGACAGGGGTCTACGAGCAGTACTTC.

The chain recombines TRBV5-6 with TRBJ2-7; 7 bases fit TRBD2. The CDR3 consists of 15 residues. The ends lost 4 bases at V and 5 bases at J; junction bases unmatched: 12. Germline CDR1 SGHDT, CDR2 YYEEEE. The CDR3, as DNA: TGTGCCAGCAGCGATTGGAATACTAGCGATAACGAGCAGTACTTC. Encoded protein: CASSDWNTSDNEQYF.

The chain is built from TRBV10-1 and TRBJ1-2; 9 bases fit TRBD1. V lost 6 bases to trimming and J lost 6 bases; unmatched junction nucleotides: 5. The CDR3 is 13 residues long. Germline lookup yields CDR1 WNHNN and CDR2 SYGVQD (reference sequence). CDR3 region: CASRDRGSDGYTF. The CDR3 region has the DNA TGCGCCAGCAGGGACAGGGGATCCGATGGCTACACCTTC.

The chain combines TRBV9 with TRBJ1-1; D unclear. This CDR3 comprises 13 residues. Germline V CDR1 and CDR2: SGDLS, YYNGEE. Between the trimmed V and J ends, which lost 0 bases and 1 base, there was a span of 4 bases. The CDR3 bases are TGTGCCAGCAGCGTAGCGGGGAACACTGAAGCTTTCTTT. This encodes CASSVAGNTEAFF. The whole variable domain, filled in from reference TRBV9 and TRBJ1-1, reads DSGVTQTPKHLITATGQRVTLRCSPRSGDLSVYWYQQSLDQGLQFLIQYYNGEERAKGNILERFSAQQFPDLHSELNLSSLELGDSALYFCASSVAGNTEAFFGQGTRLTVV.

This sequence joins TRBV5-6 and TRBJ2-5; 8 bases fit TRBD1. The germline gives CDR1 SGHDT, CDR2 YYEEEE. Trimming cost V 0 bases and J 0 bases; bases outside gene matches: 7. This CDR3 region has 17 residues. CDR3 bases: TGTGCCAGCAGCTTGGCCCGGTCAGGGGGCTACCAAGAGACCCAGTACTTC. Its translation: CASSLARSGGYQETQYF.

The gene calls are TRBV27 and TRBJ2-5; D unresolved. This CDR3 contains 11 residues. Germline V CDR1 and CDR2: MNHEY, SMNVEV (reference sequence). The V end was cut by 4 bases, the J end by 4 bases, with 4 bases between. DNA for the CDR3: TGTGCCAGCAGTTGGAGAGAGACCCAGTACTTC. It translates to CASSWRETQYF.

The gene calls are TRBV19 and TRBJ2-7; 9 bases are shared with TRBD2. The V gene's germline CDR1 is LNHDA and CDR2 SQIVND (reference sequence). The CDR3 covers 16 residues. Trimming removed 11 bases from V and 3 bases from J; junction bases left unmatched: 17. CDR3 nucleotide sequence: TGTGCCCCCTTCGGCCTCCGCCCTAGCGGGAACTACGAGCAGTACTTC. It encodes CAPFGLRPSGNYEQYF.

The V and J genes are TRBV18 and TRBJ1-1; unclear D gene. The germline V and J ends were trimmed by 0 bases and 4 bases, with 15 bases remaining between them. CDR3 length: 16 residues. Germline CDR1 reads KGHSH; CDR2 reads LQKENI. As DNA, the CDR3 is TGTGCCAGCTCACCACCCTCTCGGAGCGTCGGCACTGAAGCTTTCTTT. Translated: CASSPPSRSVGTEAFF.

This clone was observed many times. V usage is TRBV7-2 and J usage is TRBJ1-4, with TRBD1 matching over 9 bases. The V and J ends lost 6 bases and 10 bases, in that order; junction bases with no gene match: 12. This CDR3 region has 15 residues. Germline V CDR1 and CDR2: SGHTA, FQGNSA. The CDR3 DNA sequence: TGTGCCAGCAGACCAGAGGGACAGGGCTGGGGAAAACTGTTTTTT. Translated: CASRPEGQGWGKLFF.

The count of this clone is one. This rearrangement joins TRBV29-1 to TRBJ2-2; TRBD1 matches at 9 bases. Per germline, CDR1 SQVTM and CDR2 ANQGSEA. Losses at the gene ends were 4 bases for V and 6 bases for J; bases not matched to a gene: 3. The CDR3 is 13 residues long. CDR3 bases: TGCAGCGTTGTACAGGGGGCGTCCGGGGAGCTGTTTTTT. The encoded protein is CSVVQGASGELFF.

This clone was counted a few times. The J gene is TRBJ2-1, the V gene TRBV7-6; weak D call: TRBD2 (6 bases). V dropped 8 bases and J dropped 9 bases, with 14 bases sitting between them. The CDR3 has 12 amino acids. The germline CDR1 and CDR2 sequences are SGHVS and FNYEAQ. DNA for the CDR3: TGTGCCAGCTCCCTGGGGGGTGGTGAGCAGTTCTTC. It codes for CASSLGGGEQFF.

The chain combines TRBV9 with TRBJ2-2; 7 bases agree with TRBD2. J lost 0 bases, V lost 5 bases, and 4 bases had no gene match. Germline values: CDR1 SGDLS, CDR2 YYNGEE. The CDR3 is made up of 15 amino acids. DNA for the CDR3: TGTGCCAGCAGGAGCGGGATGACGAACACCGGGGAGCTGTTTTTT. This codes for CASRSGMTNTGELFF.

The chain employs TRBV10-3 and TRBJ2-5; a weak D match, TRBD1 (6 bases). In germline, CDR1 is ENHRY, CDR2 SYGVKD. The V end was cut by 6 bases, the J end by 2 bases, with 16 bases between. CDR3 size: 15 residues. CDR3 coding DNA: TGTGCCATCAGACAACCGGGACAAATACAAGAGACCCAGTACTTC. It is translated as CAIRQPGQIQETQYF.

This chain connects TRBV28 to TRBJ1-1, with a weak D call TRBD1 (6 bases). The CDR3 has 14 amino acids. Germline CDR1 is MDHEN and CDR2 is SYDVKM. With 4 bases removed from V and 6 bases from J, the gap between germline ends came to 15 bases. In nucleotides, the CDR3 is TGTGCCAGCAGTTCCCCACAGGGTAGGTCTGAAGCTTTCTTT. Its protein product is CASSSPQGRSEAFF. The variable domain in full, completed from reference TRBV28 and TRBJ1-1, reads DVKVTQSSRYLVKRTGEKVFLECVQDMDHENMFWYRQDPGLGLRLIYFSYDVKMKEKGDIPEGYSVSREKKERFSLILESASTNQTSMYLCASSSPQGRSEAFFGQGTRLTVV.

The chain recombines TRBV20-1 with TRBJ1-2; no definite D call. Germline CDR1 DFQATT, CDR2 SNEGSKA (reference sequence). Trimming took off 3 bases at V and 8 bases at J, with 10 bases between the two ends. The CDR3 is made up of 11 amino acids. Here the CDR3 reads CSASGLYGYTF. In DNA form, the CDR3 reads TGCAGTGCTAGCGGGTTGTACGGCTACACCTTC.

The chain uses TRBV2 and TRBJ2-6; no definite D call. Per germline, CDR1 SNHLY and CDR2 FYNNEI. The ends were cut back, 3 bases at V and 0 bases at J, with 12 bases in the middle. The CDR3 consists of 17 residues. CDR3 nucleotides: TGTGCCAGCAGTGAGTTCCAGTTTGTCTCTGGGGCCAACGTCCTGACTTTC. Translated: CASSEFQFVSGANVLTF.

The chain uses TRBV27 and TRBJ1-3; perhaps TRBD1 as D (6 bases). The germline gives CDR1 MNHEY, CDR2 SMNVEV (reference sequence). V was cut by 2 bases and J by 1 base, with 9 bases left in between. CDR3 size: 15 residues. CDR3 region: CASSLRGASGNTIYF. The CDR3 bases are TGTGCCAGCAGTTTACGGGGGGCTTCTGGAAACACCATATATTTT.

J is TRBJ2-7 and V is TRBV5-1; the match to TRBD2 covers 7 bases. Per the germline V gene, CDR1 is SGHRS and CDR2 is YFSETQ. Losses at the gene ends were 2 bases for V and 6 bases for J; bases not matched to a gene: 5. This CDR3 is 13 amino acids long. Here the CDR3 DNA reads TGCGCCAGCAGCTTTAGGGGAGGGGCCGAGCAGTACTTC. Translated: CASSFRGGAEQYF.

The CDR3 loop is CATSRRQGTEQYF. The CDR3 region has the DNA TGTGCCACCAGCAGAAGACAGGGGACCGAGCAGTACTTC. The gene calls are TRBV15 and TRBJ2-7, with 8 bases matching TRBD1. Trimming at V came to 2 bases and at J to 6 bases, leaving 3 bases not matched to a gene. The CDR3 has 13 residues. Germline-derived CDR1 and CDR2 are LNHNV and YYDKDF (reference sequence).

The chain employs TRBV5-1 and TRBJ1-2; 8 bases are a match to TRBD1. V dropped 2 bases and J dropped 8; count of bases not matched to a gene: 2. Germline V gene sequence: CDR1 SGHRS, CDR2 YFSETQ. The CDR3 is 12 amino acids. The CDR3 bases are TGCGCCAGCAGCTTCGACAGGGGCGGCTACACCTTC. Amino acid sequence: CASSFDRGGYTF.